This T cell receptor (beta chain) was profiled in a study of blood T cell repertoires in COVID-19. In the study overall: Acute-phase and convalescent COVID-19 samples originated in the United States, Italy and Spain. Sources were T cells, B-cell-depleted T cells, or PBMCs; the material itself was cDNA or gDNA.

The CDR3 is 15 amino acids. Trimming cost V 2 bases and J 5 bases, with 12 bases left between them. The germline V gene encodes CDR1 SGHAT and CDR2 FQNNGV. Sequencing used immunoSEQ multiplex PCR; TCRdb keeps in-frame clones, though not all of them. Counted here are some 40,000 clones, around nine tenths occurring once; the ten biggest clones make up 30% to 40%. The rearrangement links TRBV11-2 to TRBJ1-4; D is undetermined. This sequence was found in a man between 70 and 80 years old with active COVID-19. Sequenced material: peripheral blood. This CDR3 is CASSLLYVGNEKLFF. The CDR3 coding sequence is TGTGCCAGCAGCTTACTTTATGTCGGGAATGAAAAACTGTTTTTT.